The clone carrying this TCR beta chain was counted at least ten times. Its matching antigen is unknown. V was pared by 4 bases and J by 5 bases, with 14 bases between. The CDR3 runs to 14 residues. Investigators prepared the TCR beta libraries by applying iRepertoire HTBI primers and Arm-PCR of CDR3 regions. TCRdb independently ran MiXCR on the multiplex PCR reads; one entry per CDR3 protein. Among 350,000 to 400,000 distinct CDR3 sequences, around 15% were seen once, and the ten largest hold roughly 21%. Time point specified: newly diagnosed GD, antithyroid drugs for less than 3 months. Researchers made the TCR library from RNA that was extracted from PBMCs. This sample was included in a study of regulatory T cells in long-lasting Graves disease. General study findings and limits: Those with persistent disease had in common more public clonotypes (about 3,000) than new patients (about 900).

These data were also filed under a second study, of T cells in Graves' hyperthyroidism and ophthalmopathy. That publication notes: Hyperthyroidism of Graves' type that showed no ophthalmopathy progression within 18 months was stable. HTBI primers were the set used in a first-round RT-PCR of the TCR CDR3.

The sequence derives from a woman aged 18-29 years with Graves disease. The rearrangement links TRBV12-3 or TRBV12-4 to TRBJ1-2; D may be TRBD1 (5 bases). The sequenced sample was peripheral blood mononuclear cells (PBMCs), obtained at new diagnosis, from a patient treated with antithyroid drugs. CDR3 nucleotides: TGTGCCAGCAGTTCGGGTCGTTCAGGGTATGGCTACACCTTC. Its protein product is CASSSGRSGYGYTF.